This T cell receptor (beta chain) was sequenced for a study of CD8+ T cells in alopecia areata. The ends were cut back, 5 bases at V and 1 base at J, with 15 bases in the middle. Germline V gene lookup returns CDR1 SGHRS and CDR2 YFSETQ. CDR3 size: 15 residues. The treatment: oral pan-JAK inhibitor, 5-10 mg twice daily. Extracted RNA was reverse transcribed, and the resulting cDNA served as sequencing template. Sequenced by immunoSEQ multiplex PCR; TCRdb stores in-frame clones only, minus some. There are 150,000 to 200,000 clones in the sample; roughly 70% occur only once, and 1.3% lies in the top ten.

J is TRBJ1-1 and V is TRBV5-1, with TRBD1 as a possible D gene (6 bases). The sequence came from a human donor with alopecia areata. Material: CD4+ T cells sorted from blood, obtained around week 49, from a patient treated with tofacitinib. For the CDR3, the DNA is TGCGCCAGCAGTACAATTTCAGGGGAGAACACTGAAGCTTTCTTT. Its protein product is CASSTISGENTEAFF.